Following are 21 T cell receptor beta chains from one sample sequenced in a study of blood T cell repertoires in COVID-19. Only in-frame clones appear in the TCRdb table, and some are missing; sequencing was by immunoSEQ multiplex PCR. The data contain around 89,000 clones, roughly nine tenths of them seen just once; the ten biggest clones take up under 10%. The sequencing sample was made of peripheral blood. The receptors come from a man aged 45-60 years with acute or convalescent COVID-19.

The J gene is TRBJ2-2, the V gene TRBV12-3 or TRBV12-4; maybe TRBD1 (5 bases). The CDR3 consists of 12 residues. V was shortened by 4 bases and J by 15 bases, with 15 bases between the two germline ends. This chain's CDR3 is CASSSLADKVFF. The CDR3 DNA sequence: TGTGCCAGCAGTTCGCTTGCGGACAAGGTGTTTTTT.

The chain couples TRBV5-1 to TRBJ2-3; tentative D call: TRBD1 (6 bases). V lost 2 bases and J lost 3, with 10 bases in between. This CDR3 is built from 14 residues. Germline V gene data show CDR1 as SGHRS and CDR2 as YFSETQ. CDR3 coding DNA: TGCGCCAGCAGCTTTCCACAGGGAACAGATACGCAGTATTTT. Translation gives CASSFPQGTDTQYF.

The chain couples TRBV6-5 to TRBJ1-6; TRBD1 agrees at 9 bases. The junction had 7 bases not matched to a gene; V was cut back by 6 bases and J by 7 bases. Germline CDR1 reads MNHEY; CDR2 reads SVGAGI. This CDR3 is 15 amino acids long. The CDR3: CASSRGQGMNSPLHF. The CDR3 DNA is TGTGCCAGCAGCCGTGGACAGGGGATGAATTCACCCCTCCACTTT.

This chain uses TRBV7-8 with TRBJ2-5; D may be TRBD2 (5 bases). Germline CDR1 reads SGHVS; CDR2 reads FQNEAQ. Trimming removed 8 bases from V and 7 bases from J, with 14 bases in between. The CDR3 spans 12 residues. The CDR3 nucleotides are TGTGCCAGCGGCCTCCATCGGGGGACCCAGTACTTC. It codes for CASGLHRGTQYF.

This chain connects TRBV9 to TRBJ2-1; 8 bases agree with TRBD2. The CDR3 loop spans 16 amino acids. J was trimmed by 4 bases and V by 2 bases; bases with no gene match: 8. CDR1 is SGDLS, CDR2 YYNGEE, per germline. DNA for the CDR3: TGTGCCAGCAGCGTCCAGGTCGGGGGGGTTTACAATGAGCAGTTCTTC. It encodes CASSVQVGGVYNEQFF.

This CDR3 reads CASSFLGTSTDTQYF. CDR3 in DNA: TGTGCCAGCAGCTTTCTCGGGACTAGCACAGATACGCAGTATTTT. The chain carries TRBV7-2 and TRBJ2-3, with a tentative D call TRBD2 (6 bases). The germline V gene encodes CDR1 SGHTA and CDR2 FQGNSA. The CDR3 length is 15 residues. The V end lost 3 bases, the J end lost 0 bases, and 10 bases lay between the germline ends.

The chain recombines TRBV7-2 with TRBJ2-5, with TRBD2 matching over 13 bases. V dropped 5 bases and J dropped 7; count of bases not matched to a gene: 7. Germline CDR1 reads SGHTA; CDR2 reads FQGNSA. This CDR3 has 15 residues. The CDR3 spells CASSRTSGGAGTQYF. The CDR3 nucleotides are TGTGCCAGCAGCCGCACTAGCGGGGGGGCGGGGACCCAGTACTTC.

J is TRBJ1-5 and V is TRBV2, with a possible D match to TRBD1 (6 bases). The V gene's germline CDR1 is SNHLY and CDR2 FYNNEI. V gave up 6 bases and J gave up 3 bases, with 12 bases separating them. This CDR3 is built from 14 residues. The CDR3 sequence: CASRNRATNQPQHF. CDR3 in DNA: TGTGCCAGCAGGAACAGGGCTACCAATCAGCCCCAGCATTTT.

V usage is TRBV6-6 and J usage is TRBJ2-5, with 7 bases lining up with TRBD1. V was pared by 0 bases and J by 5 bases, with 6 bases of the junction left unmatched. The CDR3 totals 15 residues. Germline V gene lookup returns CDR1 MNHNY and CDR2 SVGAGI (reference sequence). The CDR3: CASSYSGTVLETQYF. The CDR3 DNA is TGTGCCAGCAGTTACTCCGGGACAGTCCTGGAGACCCAGTACTTC.

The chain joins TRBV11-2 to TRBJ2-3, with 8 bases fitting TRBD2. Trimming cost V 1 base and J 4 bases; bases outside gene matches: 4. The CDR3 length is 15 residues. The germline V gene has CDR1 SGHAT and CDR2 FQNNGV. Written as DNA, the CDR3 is TGTGCCAGCAGCTTAGTTGCTAGCGGGCCAGATACGCAGTATTTT. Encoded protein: CASSLVASGPDTQYF.

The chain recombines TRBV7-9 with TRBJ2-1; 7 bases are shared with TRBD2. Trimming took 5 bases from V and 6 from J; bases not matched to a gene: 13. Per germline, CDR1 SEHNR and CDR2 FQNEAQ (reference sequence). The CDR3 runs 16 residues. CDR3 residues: CASSPHTPAGINEQFF. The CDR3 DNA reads TGTGCCAGCAGCCCGCATACACCAGCGGGGATCAATGAGCAGTTCTTC.

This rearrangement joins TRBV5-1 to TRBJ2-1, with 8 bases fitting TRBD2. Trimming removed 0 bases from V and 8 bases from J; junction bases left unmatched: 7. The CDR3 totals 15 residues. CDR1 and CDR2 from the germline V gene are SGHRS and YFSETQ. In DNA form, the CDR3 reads TGCGCCAGCAGCTTGGAAGCAGCGGGGGATGATGAGCAGTTCTTC. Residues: CASSLEAAGDDEQFF.

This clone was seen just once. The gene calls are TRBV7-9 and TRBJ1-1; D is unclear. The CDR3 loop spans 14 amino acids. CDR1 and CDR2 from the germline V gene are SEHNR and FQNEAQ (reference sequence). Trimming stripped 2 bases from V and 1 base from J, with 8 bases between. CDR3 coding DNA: TGTGCCAGCAGCTTAATGGGCGAGAACACTGAAGCTTTCTTT. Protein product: CASSLMGENTEAFF. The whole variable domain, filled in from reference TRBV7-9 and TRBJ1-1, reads DTGVSQNPRHKITKRGQNVTFRCDPISEHNRLYWYRQTLGQGPEFLTYFQNEAQLEKSRLLSDRFSAERPKGSFSTLEIQRTEQGDSAMYLCASSLMGENTEAFFGQGTRLTVV.

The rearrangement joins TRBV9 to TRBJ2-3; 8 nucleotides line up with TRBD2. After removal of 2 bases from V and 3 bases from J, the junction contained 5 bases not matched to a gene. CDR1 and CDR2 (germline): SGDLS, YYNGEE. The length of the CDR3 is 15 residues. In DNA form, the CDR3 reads TGTGCCAGCAGCGTTCGAGTAGCGGGGACAGATACGCAGTATTTT. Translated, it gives CASSVRVAGTDTQYF.

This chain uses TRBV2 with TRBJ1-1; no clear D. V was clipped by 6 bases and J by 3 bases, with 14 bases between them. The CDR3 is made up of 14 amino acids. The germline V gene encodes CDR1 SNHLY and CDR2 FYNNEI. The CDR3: CASRPRTEYTEAFF. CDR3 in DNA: TGTGCCAGCAGGCCCAGGACTGAATACACTGAAGCTTTCTTT.

The CDR3 is CASSPYQEAFGAFF. As DNA, the CDR3 is TGTGCCAGCTCACCCTACCAGGAGGCCTTTGGAGCTTTCTTT. This chain uses TRBV18 with TRBJ1-1; D gene unclear. This CDR3 has 14 amino acids. The germline V gene has CDR1 KGHSH and CDR2 LQKENI. Trimming took 3 bases from V and 10 from J, leaving 18 bases between them.

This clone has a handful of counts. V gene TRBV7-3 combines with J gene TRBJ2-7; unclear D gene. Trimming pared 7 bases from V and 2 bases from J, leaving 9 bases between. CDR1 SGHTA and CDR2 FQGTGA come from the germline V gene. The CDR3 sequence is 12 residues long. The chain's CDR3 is CASTPTPYEQYV. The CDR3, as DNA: TGTGCCAGCACCCCAACTCCCTACGAGCAGTACGTC.

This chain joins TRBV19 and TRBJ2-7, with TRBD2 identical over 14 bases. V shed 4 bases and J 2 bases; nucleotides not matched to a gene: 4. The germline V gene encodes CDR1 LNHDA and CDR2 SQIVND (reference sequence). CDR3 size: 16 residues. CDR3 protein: CASSKGLAGDTYEQYF. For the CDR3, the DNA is TGTGCCAGTAGTAAGGGACTAGCGGGGGACACCTACGAGCAGTACTTC.

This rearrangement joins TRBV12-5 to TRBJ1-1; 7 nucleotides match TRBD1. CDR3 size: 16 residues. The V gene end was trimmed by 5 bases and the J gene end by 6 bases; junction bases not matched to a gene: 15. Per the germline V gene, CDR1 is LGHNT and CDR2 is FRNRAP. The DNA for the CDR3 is TGTGCTAGTGGTAGGACAGGACGGGGAGATGGCGCTGAAGCTTTCTTT. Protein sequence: CASGRTGRGDGAEAFF.

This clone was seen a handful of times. CDR3 DNA sequence: TGTGCCAGCAGCTTAGGGGCCTGGAGCAATCAGCCCCAGCATTTT. This translates into CASSLGAWSNQPQHF. J is TRBJ1-5 and V is TRBV7-2; D call uncertain. This CDR3 region has 15 residues. Trimming removed 1 base from V and 1 base from J, with 8 bases in between. Germline lookup yields CDR1 SGHTA and CDR2 FQGNSA. The whole variable domain, filled in from reference TRBV7-2 and TRBJ1-5, reads GAGVSQSPSNKVTEKGKDVELRCDPISGHTALYWYRQSLGQGLEFLIYFQGNSAPDKSGLPSDRFSAERTGGSVSTLTIQRTQQEDSAVYLCASSLGAWSNQPQHFGDGTRLSIL.

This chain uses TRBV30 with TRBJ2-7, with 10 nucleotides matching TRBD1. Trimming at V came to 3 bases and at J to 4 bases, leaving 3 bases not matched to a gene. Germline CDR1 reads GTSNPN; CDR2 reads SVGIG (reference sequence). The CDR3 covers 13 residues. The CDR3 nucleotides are TGTGCCTGGAGACGACAGGGGGCGTACGAGCAGTACTTC. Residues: CAWRRQGAYEQYF.